Sequencing of this T cell receptor beta chain was carried out in a study of T cells in Graves' hyperthyroidism and ophthalmopathy. Researchers took RNA transcripts and amplified the TCR beta CDR3 regions from them. Primed by the HTBI set, a first-round RT-PCR was run on the TCR CDR3. One entry per CDR3 protein results from TCRdb running MiXCR on the multiplex PCR reads. The table shows nearly 250,000 distinct CDR3 sequences, with around 26% occurring only once. Germline trimming cut 6 bases from V and 8 bases from J; bases unmatched to any gene: 6. This CDR3 comprises 12 residues. The germline gives CDR1 DFQATT, CDR2 SNEGSKA (reference sequence). This clonotype was observed at least ten times. Uncontrolled infection, other autoimmune disease, pregnancy and lactation each barred patients from inclusion.

This TCR was sampled from a middle-aged woman with Graves' ophthalmopathy. The genes are TRBV20-1 and TRBJ1-2; 10 bases are shared with TRBD1. The sample taken for sequencing was blood. The CDR3 loop reads CSARQGAVGYTF. The CDR3 coding sequence is TGCAGTGCCCGACAGGGGGCGGTAGGCTACACCTTC.